The clone carrying this T cell receptor (beta chain) was seen once. Its antigen is undetermined. As for treatment: oral pan-JAK inhibitor, 5-10 mg twice daily. Cell sorting on a FACSAria was used to separate CD4+ and CD8+ T cells from the PBMCs. The sample comes from a study of CD8+ T cells in alopecia areata. Overall study: Tofacitinib was given for 6 to 18 months, then stopped for 6 months. Study-level points and caveats: It was lesional scalp, especially alopecia totalis/universalis, that showed higher clonality than normal scalp. Among patients, TCR sharing was less clear than in mice, a difference possibly due in part to HLA diversity in the patient population.

There are 14 residues in the CDR3. CDR1 is SGHRS, CDR2 YFSETQ, per germline. The ends lost 0 bases at V and 2 bases at J; junction bases unmatched: 1. As the sequencing template, cDNA was produced by extracting RNA and reverse transcribing it. The method was immunoSEQ multiplex PCR; TCRdb's version includes in-frame clones alone and lacks a portion of them. The table records approximately 210,000 clones, roughly 60% of them present only once. The V and J genes are TRBV5-1 and TRBJ1-2; 7 bases are shared with TRBD1. The receptor comes from a human donor with alopecia areata. Sequencing was performed on CD4+ T cells sorted from blood, taken at week 24, from a patient treated with tofacitinib. The CDR3 DNA sequence: TGCGCCAGCAGCTTGGGGGACAGAAACTATGGCTACACCTTC. Translation: CASSLGDRNYGYTF.